This is a list of T cell receptor beta chains from one sample in a study of CD8 T cells in Susac syndrome. TCRdb itself ran the immunoSEQ multiplex PCR reads through MiXCR, one entry per CDR3 protein. The table includes over 150,000 distinct CDR3 sequences, 95% to 97% detected once. What was sequenced was CD4+ T cells from PBMCs. Source of these receptors: a human donor with Susac syndrome. The CDR3 runs from the conserved cysteine through the conserved F or W. D genes are given only for firm matches. Clone size is given for some rows only: seen once, a few or many times, or a class if the clone is expanded.

j_call clone_size d_call v_call cdr3_aa cdr3_nt
TRBJ1-3 NA TRBD1 TRBV12-3/TRBV12-4 CASLTGGSGNTIYF TGTGCCAGCCTAACAGGGGGTTCTGGAAACACCATATATTTT
TRBJ2-2 once NA TRBV7-9 CASSFAKTTGELFF TGTGCCAGCAGCTTTGCCAAAACGACCGGGGAGCTGTTTTTT
TRBJ2-7 once NA TRBV28 CASSFRGYGQYF TGTGCCAGCAGTTTTCGGGGATATGGGCAGTACTTC
TRBJ1-2 NA TRBD1 TRBV18 CASSQGDRPNYGYTF TGTGCCAGCTCACAAGGGGACAGACCTAACTATGGCTACACCTTC
TRBJ2-7 NA TRBD1 TRBV28 CASSLAGTASYEQYF TGTGCCAGCAGTTTAGCTGGGACAGCTTCCTACGAGCAGTACTTC
TRBJ1-2 NA NA TRBV7-9 CASSSQGRNYGYTF TGTGCCAGCAGCTCACAGGGAAGGAACTATGGCTACACCTTC
TRBJ1-1 NA NA TRBV11-2 CASSLPFLNTEAFF TGTGCCAGCAGCTTACCCTTTCTGAACACTGAAGCTTTCTTT
TRBJ2-5 NA NA TRBV7-3 CASSLGGDGATQYF TGTGCCAGCAGCTTAGGTGGGGACGGGGCGACCCAGTACTTC
TRBJ1-5 NA NA TRBV12-5 CASGLGDGRQPQHF TGTGCTAGTGGTTTGGGTGACGGGAGGCAGCCCCAGCATTTT
TRBJ2-3 NA NA TRBV20-1 CSARPGAGTQYF TGCAGTGCTAGACCGGGGGCAGGTACGCAGTATTTT
TRBJ1-5 NA NA TRBV28 CASGPWLSNQPQHF TGTGCCAGCGGTCCGTGGCTTAGCAATCAGCCCCAGCATTTT
TRBJ1-2 NA TRBD1 TRBV27 CASSPWDRGHYTF TGTGCCAGCAGTCCGTGGGACAGGGGGCACTACACCTTC
TRBJ2-5 NA TRBD2 TRBV2 CATRGSGSETQYF TGTGCCACCCGGGGTAGCGGGAGCGAGACCCAGTACTTC
TRBJ1-1 NA TRBD1 TRBV7-9 CASSWGTSGGRTEAFF TGTGCCAGCAGCTGGGGGACTTCAGGGGGACGCACTGAAGCTTTCTTT
TRBJ2-7 NA NA TRBV11-2 CASSLGLTPYEQYF TGTGCCAGCAGCTTAGGACTGACTCCCTACGAGCAGTACTTC
TRBJ2-3 once TRBD2 TRBV4-2 CASSHSGTRGTSTDTQYF TGTGCCAGCAGCCATTCCGGGACTAGGGGGACTAGCACAGATACGCAGTATTTT
TRBJ2-1 NA TRBD1 TRBV3-1 CASSQGPTGGSLNEQFF TGTGCCAGCAGCCAGGGCCCGACAGGGGGGTCCCTCAATGAGCAGTTCTTC
TRBJ2-5 NA NA TRBV25-1 CASRPGPGTQYF TGTGCCAGCAGACCGGGACCGGGAACCCAGTACTTC
TRBJ2-2 NA NA TRBV18 CASSPTGTFTGELFF TGTGCCAGCTCACCAACCGGGACATTCACCGGGGAGCTGTTTTTT
TRBJ1-6 NA NA TRBV3-1 CASSQRGHYNSPLHF TGTGCCAGCAGCCAGCGGGGCCATTATAATTCACCCCTCCACTTT
TRBJ2-6 NA NA TRBV6-4 CARPVGRGWPGANVLTF TGTGCCAGACCGGTTGGCAGGGGTTGGCCTGGGGCCAACGTCCTGACTTTC
TRBJ2-7 NA TRBD2 TRBV10-3 CAISGTSGGEQYF TGTGCCATCAGTGGGACTAGCGGAGGGGAGCAGTACTTC
TRBJ2-7 NA NA TRBV18 CASSLDRGEQYF TGTGCCAGCTCCCTAGATCGCGGGGAGCAGTACTTC
TRBJ1-1 NA NA TRBV30 CAWRGLTEAFF TGTGCCTGGAGAGGACTCACGGAAGCTTTCTTT
TRBJ1-1 NA TRBD1 TRBV29-1 CSVTGAAEAFF TGCAGCGTTACAGGGGCGGCTGAAGCTTTCTTT
TRBJ2-4 NA TRBD2 TRBV7-3 CASSPTGRGDIQYF TGTGCCAGCAGCCCCACCGGCCGGGGGGACATTCAGTACTTC
TRBJ1-6 NA NA TRBV14 CASSPRVRGSPLHF TGTGCCAGCAGCCCTCGGGTCCGGGGGTCACCCCTCCACTTT
TRBJ1-2 NA NA TRBV7-9 CASSLGREEGYTF TGTGCCAGCAGCTTAGGCAGGGAGGAAGGCTACACCTTC
TRBJ2-5 NA NA TRBV28 CASSPGTLEETQYF TGTGCCAGCAGCCCCGGGACTTTAGAAGAGACCCAGTACTTC
TRBJ2-1 NA NA TRBV4-1 CASSQIGQTKEQFF TGCGCCAGCAGCCAGATTGGACAGACGAAAGAGCAGTTCTTC
TRBJ2-4 once NA TRBV29-1 CSVEDKNIQYF TGCAGCGTTGAAGACAAAAACATTCAGTACTTC
TRBJ2-7 NA NA TRBV7-8 CASSPPAGETYEQYF TGTGCCAGCAGCCCCCCAGCAGGGGAGACCTACGAGCAGTACTTC
TRBJ1-1 NA NA TRBV20-1 CSSKGQGSRAFF TGCAGTTCCAAGGGGCAGGGTTCGAGAGCTTTCTTT
TRBJ2-2 NA NA TRBV2 CASTGDSGTGELFF TGTGCCAGCACAGGGGATTCGGGCACCGGGGAGCTGTTTTTT
TRBJ2-3 NA NA TRBV15 CATSREPGSTDTQYF TGTGCCACCAGCAGAGAACCAGGGAGCACAGATACGCAGTATTTT
TRBJ1-5 NA NA TRBV19 CATDEGSQPQHF TGTGCCACCGATGAGGGGAGTCAGCCCCAGCATTTT
TRBJ2-1 NA TRBD2 TRBV29-1 CSVSYSGSSYNEQFF TGCAGCGTGTCATATAGCGGGAGCTCCTACAATGAGCAGTTCTTC
TRBJ1-1 NA TRBD1 TRBV3-1 CASSQDSGGQMNTEAFF TGTGCCAGCAGCCAAGATAGCGGGGGACAGATGAACACTGAAGCTTTCTTT
TRBJ2-1 NA NA TRBV9 CASSEAPPPLGNEQFF TGTGCCAGCAGCGAGGCCCCACCTCCACTGGGAAATGAGCAGTTCTTC
TRBJ2-1 NA NA TRBV11-2 CASSWGFRNEQFF TGTGCCAGCAGCTGGGGGTTCCGCAATGAGCAGTTCTTC
TRBJ2-5 NA NA TRBV15 CATSRDSMMGLETQYF TGTGCCACCAGCAGAGATAGTATGATGGGATTGGAGACCCAGTACTTC
TRBJ1-2 once NA TRBV2 CASRRLGYGYTF TGTGCCAGCAGACGACTTGGATACGGCTACACCTTC
TRBJ2-1 NA TRBD2 TRBV25-1 CASSEDWEWASGDPEQFF TGTGCCAGCAGTGAAGATTGGGAATGGGCTAGCGGGGACCCTGAGCAGTTCTTC
TRBJ1-6 NA NA TRBV4-3 CASSPDRGENSPLHF TGCGCCAGCAGCCCCGATAGGGGTGAGAATTCACCCCTCCACTTT
TRBJ2-7 NA TRBD1 TRBV28 CASSSLAGTGREQYF TGTGCCAGCAGTTCGCTGGCCGGGACAGGGCGCGAGCAGTACTTC
TRBJ2-7 NA NA TRBV28 CASSSRYREQYF TGTGCCAGCAGCTCACGCTATCGGGAGCAGTACTTC
TRBJ2-5 NA TRBD2 TRBV29-1 CSVATSGGWRETQYF TGCAGCGTCGCGACTAGCGGGGGGTGGCGGGAGACCCAGTACTTC
TRBJ2-1 NA TRBD2 TRBV6-5 CASFGTIGHEQFF TGTGCCAGCTTCGGGACTATCGGGCATGAGCAGTTCTTC
TRBJ2-3 NA NA TRBV12-5 CASARSGSTDTQYF TGTGCTAGTGCCCGGTCAGGCAGCACAGATACGCAGTATTTT
TRBJ1-1 NA TRBD1 TRBV7-9 CATNIGGGDGTEAFF TGTGCCACGAACATAGGGGGCGGTGATGGCACTGAAGCTTTCTTT
TRBJ2-1 NA NA TRBV29-1 CSVDRGNYNEQFF TGCAGCGTTGATCGCGGGAACTACAATGAGCAGTTCTTC
TRBJ2-7 NA NA TRBV5-1 CASSLTYRGAPYEQYF TGCGCCAGCAGCTTGACGTACCGGGGGGCCCCCTACGAGCAGTACTTC
TRBJ2-3 NA NA TRBV5-1 CASSSTGSADTQYF TGCGCCAGCAGCTCCACCGGGTCCGCAGATACGCAGTATTTT
TRBJ2-2 NA NA TRBV14 CASSQRTGVNTGELFF TGTGCCAGCAGCCAACGGACGGGAGTGAACACCGGGGAGCTGTTTTTT
TRBJ2-4 NA NA TRBV19 CASSTRDRAVDKNIQYF TGTGCCAGTAGCACACGGGACCGCGCAGTAGACAAAAACATTCAGTACTTC
TRBJ1-2 NA TRBD1 TRBV7-3 CASSPGQGQYGYTF TGTGCCAGCAGCCCAGGACAGGGTCAATATGGCTACACCTTC
TRBJ2-5 NA NA TRBV2 CASSATQYF TGTGCCAGCAGTGCCACCCAGTACTTC
TRBJ2-5 NA NA TRBV7-2 CASSADRIQETQYF TGTGCCAGCAGCGCGGACCGAATCCAAGAGACCCAGTACTTC
TRBJ2-5 NA NA TRBV20-1 CSAQKRETQYF TGCAGTGCACAGAAGCGGGAGACCCAGTACTTC